The 19 T cell receptor beta chains listed next were all sequenced from one sample in a study of blood T cell repertoires in COVID-19. TCRdb's copy holds only in-frame clones and misses some; the assay was immunoSEQ multiplex PCR. The data hold about 410,000 clones, with 70% to 90% observed a single time. The specimen was peripheral blood. The receptors were sampled from a woman in her 30s with active or convalescent COVID-19.

The chain uses TRBV5-1 and TRBJ1-2; 9 bases map to TRBD1. V trimming: 2 bases; J trimming: 8 bases; junction bases outside the gene matches: 13. Germline V CDR1 and CDR2: SGHRS, YFSETQ. This CDR3 region has 16 residues. The CDR3 DNA sequence: TGCGCCAGCAGCTTCGGGACAGGGCACGAGCCACTGGGCTACACCTTC. As protein: CASSFGTGHEPLGYTF.

This clone has just one count. The chain carries TRBV19 and TRBJ1-5; D is ambiguous. This CDR3 contains 15 residues. The V gene lost 1 base and the J gene lost 4 bases, with 11 bases spanning the gap. CDR1 is LNHDA, CDR2 SQIVND, per germline (reference sequence). CDR3 coding DNA: TGTGCCAGTAGTATAGGCATCACCCTAAATCAGCCCCAGCATTTT. Translation gives CASSIGITLNQPQHF.

The chain recombines TRBV24-1 with TRBJ2-2; TRBD1 aligns across 11 bases. The ends lost 4 bases at V and 4 bases at J; junction bases unmatched: 7. This CDR3 contains 17 residues. Per the germline V gene, CDR1 is KGHDR and CDR2 is SFDVKD. The CDR3 here is CATSDSGTGGRTGELFF. CDR3 coding DNA: TGTGCCACCAGTGACTCCGGGACAGGGGGTCGCACCGGGGAGCTGTTTTTT.

This chain uses TRBV15 with TRBJ1-5; 10 nucleotides agree with TRBD1. V lost 5 bases, J lost 2 bases, and 6 bases stayed unmatched. Germline CDR1 reads LNHNV; CDR2 reads YYDKDF (reference sequence). CDR3 length: 16 amino acids. CDR3 loop: CATSRRTGGRNQPQHF. The CDR3 nucleotides are TGTGCCACCAGCCGTAGGACAGGGGGACGCAATCAGCCCCAGCATTTT.

V usage is TRBV30 and J usage is TRBJ2-7; possibly TRBD1 for D (5 bases). Germline CDR1 and CDR2: GTSNPN and SVGIG (reference sequence). The CDR3 loop spans 18 amino acids. V was clipped by 0 bases and J by 0 bases, with 21 bases between them. The CDR3 reads CAWSVGLDSRVSSYEQYF. The CDR3 coding sequence is TGTGCCTGGAGTGTAGGCCTCGACAGTCGAGTTAGCTCCTACGAGCAGTACTTC.

This chain connects TRBV4-1 to TRBJ2-3; D is possibly TRBD1 (6 bases). The CDR3 consists of 13 residues. Germline CDR1 MGHRA, CDR2 YSYEKL. Trimming took off 2 bases at V and 5 bases at J, with 8 bases between the two ends. CDR3 amino acids: CASSQSGVDTQYF. The CDR3 DNA sequence: TGCGCCAGCAGCCAATCAGGGGTAGATACGCAGTATTTT.

This chain joins TRBV5-1 and TRBJ1-2, with a weak D call TRBD1 (6 bases). The germline V gene has CDR1 SGHRS and CDR2 YFSETQ. Between the trimmed V and J ends, which lost 2 bases and 2 bases, there was a span of 16 bases. CDR3 length equals 16 residues. The CDR3 spells CASSFRTDPTNYGYTF. CDR3 nucleotides: TGCGCCAGCAGCTTTCGGACAGACCCAACCAACTATGGCTACACCTTC.

Here the CDR3 reads CASSMVAGSGYTF. Written as DNA, the CDR3 is TGTGCCAGTAGTATGGTCGCGGGATCTGGCTACACCTTC. This chain connects TRBV19 to TRBJ1-2, with no clear D. The CDR3 consists of 13 residues. Looked up from germline, CDR1 is LNHDA and CDR2 is SQIVND (reference sequence). Deletions cut 3 bases from V and 7 bases from J, with 12 bases between.

This clone was seen a few times. The V and J genes are TRBV16 and TRBJ1-1; no reliable D call. The V gene's germline CDR1 is KGHSY and CDR2 FQNENV. V shed 4 bases and J shed 5 bases, with 14 bases lying between them. This CDR3 has 14 residues. CDR3 region: CASSPTVSGTEAFF. The DNA of the CDR3 is TGTGCCAGCAGCCCGACGGTTTCGGGGACTGAAGCTTTCTTT.

This chain uses TRBV28 with TRBJ2-3; 10 bases fit TRBD1. The V gene end was trimmed by 4 bases and the J gene end by 0 bases; junction bases not matched to a gene: 4. From germline, CDR1 is MDHEN and CDR2 SYDVKM. The CDR3 spans 16 residues. The CDR3 reads CASSSDRGLSTDTQYF. The CDR3 coding sequence is TGTGCCAGCAGTTCTGACAGGGGGCTTAGCACAGATACGCAGTATTTT.

This chain links TRBV5-6 with TRBJ1-3; D call uncertain. Looked up from germline, CDR1 is SGHDT and CDR2 is YYEEEE. This CDR3 has 14 amino acids. V lost 4 bases to trimming and J lost 8 bases, with 16 bases between them. The CDR3 DNA sequence: TGTGCCAGCAGCCCCTGGGCGGGCTTAGACACCATATATTTT. Its translation is CASSPWAGLDTIYF.

The rearrangement links TRBV7-8 to TRBJ2-1; 7 positions match TRBD1. CDR3 size: 18 residues. V shed 5 bases, J shed 0 bases, and the junction held 13 bases outside the gene matches. Germline values: CDR1 SGHVS, CDR2 FQNEAQ. The CDR3 nucleotides read TGTGCCAGCAGCCGAGGGGGCCAATATTATATCTCCTACAATGAGCAGTTCTTC. Protein sequence: CASSRGGQYYISYNEQFF.

This clone was recorded only once. This chain joins TRBV27 and TRBJ1-2; 8 positions agree with TRBD1. The CDR3 has 12 amino acids. CDR1 is MNHEY and CDR2 is SMNVEV in the germline V gene (reference sequence). The junction had 4 bases not matched to a gene; V was cut back by 5 bases and J by 8 bases. The CDR3 DNA sequence: TGTGCCAGCAGTCCGACAGGGGTCGGCTACACCTTC. Translation: CASSPTGVGYTF.

This clone is a singleton in its sample. This rearrangement joins TRBV5-1 to TRBJ2-3, with D perhaps matching TRBD1 (5 bases). CDR3 length equals 17 residues. Germline-derived CDR1 and CDR2 are SGHRS and YFSETQ. V was pared by 4 bases and J by 1 base, with 19 bases between. The DNA of the CDR3 is TGCGCCAGCAGCCCTTTACCTACGGACATTCGCACAGATACGCAGTATTTT. Translated, it gives CASSPLPTDIRTDTQYF.

This chain links TRBV6-6 with TRBJ2-5, with 13 bases identical to TRBD2. V lost 7 bases, J lost 7 bases, and 9 bases stayed unmatched. The length of the CDR3 is 15 residues. Germline assignment: CDR1 MNHNY and CDR2 SVGAGI (reference sequence). The CDR3 coding sequence is TGTGCCAGCACGAAGACTAGCGGGGGGCCCGGGACCCAGTACTTC. Translation: CASTKTSGGPGTQYF.

The chain carries TRBV10-2 and TRBJ2-3; 15 positions match TRBD2. CDR1 is WSHSY and CDR2 is SAAADI in the germline V gene. The CDR3 spans 17 residues. The V gene end was trimmed by 2 bases and the J gene end by 3 bases; junction bases not matched to a gene: 3. The CDR3 DNA reads as TGCGCCAGCAGTGAGGTCGGACTAGCGGGAGGGACAGATACGCAGTATTTT. Amino acids: CASSEVGLAGGTDTQYF.

V usage is TRBV6-2 or TRBV6-3 and J usage is TRBJ2-7; D is uncertain. From germline, CDR1 is MNHEY and CDR2 SVGEGT. V was cut by 2 bases and J by 5 bases, with 13 bases left in between. CDR3 size: 14 residues. CDR3 sequence (DNA): TGTGCCAGCAGTTACCTCGTAGTTTTAAACGAGCAGTACTTC. Protein: CASSYLVVLNEQYF.

The chain couples TRBV30 to TRBJ1-2; a weak D match, TRBD1 (5 bases). V was clipped by 2 bases and J by 1 base, with 8 bases between them. The germline V gene has CDR1 GTSNPN and CDR2 SVGIG (reference sequence). The CDR3 covers 13 residues. The DNA for the CDR3 is TGTGCCTGGAGTCTCGACAGTAACTATGGCTACACCTTC. Protein sequence: CAWSLDSNYGYTF.

This clone has a single count. The chain has TRBV5-6 and TRBJ1-1, with D unclear. V shed 4 bases and J shed 5 bases, with 12 bases lying between them. The CDR3 contains 13 residues. Germline CDR1 is SGHDT and CDR2 is YYEEEE. The CDR3 DNA is TGTGCCAGCAGCCTGATGGCCTCGACTGAAGCTTTCTTT. Translated, it gives CASSLMASTEAFF.